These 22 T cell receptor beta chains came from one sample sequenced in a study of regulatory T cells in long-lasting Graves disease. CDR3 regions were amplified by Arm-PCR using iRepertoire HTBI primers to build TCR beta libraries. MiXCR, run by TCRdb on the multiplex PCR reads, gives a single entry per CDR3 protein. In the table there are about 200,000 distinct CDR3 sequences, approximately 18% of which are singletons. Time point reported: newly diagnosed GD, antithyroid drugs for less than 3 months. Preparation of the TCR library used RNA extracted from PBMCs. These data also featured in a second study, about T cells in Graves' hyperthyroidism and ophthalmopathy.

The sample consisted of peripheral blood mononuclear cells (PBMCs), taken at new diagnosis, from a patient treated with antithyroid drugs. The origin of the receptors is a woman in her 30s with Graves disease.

The CDR3 DNA reads as TGTGCCAGCAGCTCCCCTCAACAGGGAGGGACTGAAGCTTTCTTT. It translates to CASSSPQQGGTEAFF. The J gene is TRBJ1-1, the V gene TRBV5-4; a possible D gene is TRBD1 (6 bases). Trimming removed 3 bases from V and 5 bases from J, with 17 bases in between. Germline lookup yields CDR1 SGHNT and CDR2 YYREEE (reference sequence). The CDR3 is made up of 15 amino acids.

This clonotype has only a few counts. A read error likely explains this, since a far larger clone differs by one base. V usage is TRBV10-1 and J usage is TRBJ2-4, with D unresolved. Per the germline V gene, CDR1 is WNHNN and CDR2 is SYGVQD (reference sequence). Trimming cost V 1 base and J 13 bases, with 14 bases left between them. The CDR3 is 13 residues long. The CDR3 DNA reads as TGCGCCAGCAGTGAGTGGATGAAGGGTGAGCAGTACTTC. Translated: CASSEWMKGEQYF.

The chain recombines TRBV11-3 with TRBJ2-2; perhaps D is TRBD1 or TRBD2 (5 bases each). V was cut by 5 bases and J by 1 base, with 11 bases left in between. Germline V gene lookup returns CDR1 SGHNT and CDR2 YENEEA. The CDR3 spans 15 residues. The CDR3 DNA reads TGTGCCAGCAGCCCCGGGACCAAGAACACCGGGGAGCTGTTTTTT. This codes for CASSPGTKNTGELFF.

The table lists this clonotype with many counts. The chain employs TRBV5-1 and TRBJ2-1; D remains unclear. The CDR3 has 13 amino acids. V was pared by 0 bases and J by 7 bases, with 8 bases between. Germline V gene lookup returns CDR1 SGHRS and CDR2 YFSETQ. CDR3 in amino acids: CASSLGLQNEQFF. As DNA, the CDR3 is TGCGCCAGCAGCTTGGGTCTCCAAAATGAGCAGTTCTTC.

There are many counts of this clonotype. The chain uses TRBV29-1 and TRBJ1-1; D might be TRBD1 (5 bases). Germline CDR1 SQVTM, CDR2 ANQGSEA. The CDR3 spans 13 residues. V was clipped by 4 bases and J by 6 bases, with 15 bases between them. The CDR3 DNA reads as TGCAGCGTTGTGCGGGGGATACGACCTGAAGCTTTCTTT. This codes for CSVVRGIRPEAFF.

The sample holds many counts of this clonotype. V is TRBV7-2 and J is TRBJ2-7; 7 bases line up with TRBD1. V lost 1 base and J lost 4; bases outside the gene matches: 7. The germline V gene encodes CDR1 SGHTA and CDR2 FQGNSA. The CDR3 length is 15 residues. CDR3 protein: CASSLVGDSFYEQYF. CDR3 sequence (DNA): TGTGCCAGCAGCTTAGTAGGGGACAGCTTTTACGAGCAGTACTTC. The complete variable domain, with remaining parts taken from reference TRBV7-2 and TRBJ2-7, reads GAGVSQSPSNKVTEKGKDVELRCDPISGHTALYWYRQSLGQGLEFLIYFQGNSAPDKSGLPSDRFSAERTGGSVSTLTIQRTQQEDSAVYLCASSLVGDSFYEQYFGPGTRLTVT.

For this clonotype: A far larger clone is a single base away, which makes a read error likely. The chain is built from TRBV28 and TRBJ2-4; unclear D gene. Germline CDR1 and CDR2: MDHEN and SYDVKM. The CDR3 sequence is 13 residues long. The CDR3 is CASSLGRDNEQSF. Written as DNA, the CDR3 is TGTGCCAGCAGTTTGGGCAGAGACAATGAGCAGTCCTTC. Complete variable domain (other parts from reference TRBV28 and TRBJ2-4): DVKVTQSSRYLVKRTGEKVFLECVQDMDHENMFWYRQDPGLGLRLIYFSYDVKMKEKGDIPEGYSVSREKKERFSLILESASTNQTSMYLCASSLGRDNEQSFGAGTRLSVL.

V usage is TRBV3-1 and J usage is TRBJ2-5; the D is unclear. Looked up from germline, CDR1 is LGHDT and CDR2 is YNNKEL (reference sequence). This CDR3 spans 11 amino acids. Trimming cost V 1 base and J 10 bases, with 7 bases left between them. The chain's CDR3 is CASSQVADQYF. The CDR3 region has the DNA TGTGCCAGCAGCCAAGTCGCCGACCAGTACTTC.

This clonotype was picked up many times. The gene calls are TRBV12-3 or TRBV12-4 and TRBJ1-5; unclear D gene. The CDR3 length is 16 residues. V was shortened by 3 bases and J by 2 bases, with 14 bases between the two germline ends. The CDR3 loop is CASSLGGVSGNQPQHF. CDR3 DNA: TGTGCCAGCAGTTTGGGTGGGGTCTCGGGCAATCAGCCCCAGCATTTT.

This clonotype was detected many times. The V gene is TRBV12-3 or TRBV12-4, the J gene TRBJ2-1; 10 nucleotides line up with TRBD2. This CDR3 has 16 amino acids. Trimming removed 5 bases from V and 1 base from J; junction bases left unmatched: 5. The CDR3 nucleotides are TGTGCCAGCAGTACCAGGACTAGCGGTTCCTACAATGAGCAGTTCTTC. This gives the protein CASSTRTSGSYNEQFF.

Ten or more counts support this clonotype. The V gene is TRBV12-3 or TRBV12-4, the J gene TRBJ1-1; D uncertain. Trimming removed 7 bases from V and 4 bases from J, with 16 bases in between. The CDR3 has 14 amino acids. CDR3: CASTPGGIRTEAFF. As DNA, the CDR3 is TGTGCCAGCACCCCGGGAGGGATTCGCACTGAAGCTTTCTTT.

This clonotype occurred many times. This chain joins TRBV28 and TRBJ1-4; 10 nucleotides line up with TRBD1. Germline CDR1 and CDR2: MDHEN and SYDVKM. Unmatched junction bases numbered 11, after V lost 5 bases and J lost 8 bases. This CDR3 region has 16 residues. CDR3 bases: TGTGCCAGCAGTGGGACAGGGGCCGCGTCCGGGGAAAAACTGTTTTTT. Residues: CASSGTGAASGEKLFF. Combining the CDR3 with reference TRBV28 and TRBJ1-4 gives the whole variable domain DVKVTQSSRYLVKRTGEKVFLECVQDMDHENMFWYRQDPGLGLRLIYFSYDVKMKEKGDIPEGYSVSREKKERFSLILESASTNQTSMYLCASSGTGAASGEKLFFGSGTQLSVL.

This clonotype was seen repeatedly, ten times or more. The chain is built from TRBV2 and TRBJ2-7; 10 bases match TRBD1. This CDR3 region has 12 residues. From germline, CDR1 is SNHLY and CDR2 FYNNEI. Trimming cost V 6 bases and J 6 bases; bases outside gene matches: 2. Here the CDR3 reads CASRRTGGEQYF. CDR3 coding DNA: TGTGCCAGCAGGAGGACAGGGGGCGAGCAGTACTTC.

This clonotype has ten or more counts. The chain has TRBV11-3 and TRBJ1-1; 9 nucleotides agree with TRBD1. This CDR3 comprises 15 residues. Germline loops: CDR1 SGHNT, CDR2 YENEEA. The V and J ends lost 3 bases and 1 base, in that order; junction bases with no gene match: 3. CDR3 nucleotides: TGTGCCAGCAGCTTGACAGGGGGTGAGAACACTGAAGCTTTCTTT. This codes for CASSLTGGENTEAFF.

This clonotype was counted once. In DNA, the CDR3 is TGTGCCAGCAGCTTGGGGGACAGTTACACAGATACGCAGTATTTT. Protein: CASSLGDSYTDTQYF. This rearrangement joins TRBV11-2 to TRBJ2-3, with 7 positions matching TRBD1. Germline loops: CDR1 SGHAT, CDR2 FQNNGV. The CDR3 spans 15 residues. Unmatched junction bases numbered 5, after V lost 3 bases and J lost 2 bases.

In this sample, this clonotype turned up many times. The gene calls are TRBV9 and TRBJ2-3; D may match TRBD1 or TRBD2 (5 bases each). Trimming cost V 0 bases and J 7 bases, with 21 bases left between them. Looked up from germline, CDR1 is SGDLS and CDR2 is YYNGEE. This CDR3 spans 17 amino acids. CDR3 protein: CASSVGDSGSGGYTQYF. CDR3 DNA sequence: TGTGCCAGCAGCGTAGGGGATTCGGGCTCTGGGGGATATACGCAGTATTTT.

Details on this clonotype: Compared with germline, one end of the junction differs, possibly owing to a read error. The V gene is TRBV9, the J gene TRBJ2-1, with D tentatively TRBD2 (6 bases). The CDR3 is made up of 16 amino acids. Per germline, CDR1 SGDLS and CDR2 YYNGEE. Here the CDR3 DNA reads TGCGCCAGCAGCTTGGCCCCGGGAGTGGGTAGGAATGAGCAGTTCTTC. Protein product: CASSLAPGVGRNEQFF.

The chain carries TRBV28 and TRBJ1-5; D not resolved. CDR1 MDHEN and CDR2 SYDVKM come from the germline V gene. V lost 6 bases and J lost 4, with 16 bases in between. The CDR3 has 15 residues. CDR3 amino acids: CASRRKAWGNQPQHF. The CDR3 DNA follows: TGTGCCAGCAGGAGGAAAGCGTGGGGAAATCAGCCCCAGCATTTT.

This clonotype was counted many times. The DNA of the CDR3 is TGTGCCAGCAGCACGAGTGGTATGAACACTGAAGCTTTCTTT. Residues: CASSTSGMNTEAFF. J is TRBJ1-1 and V is TRBV6-1; D remains unclear. The V and J ends lost 6 bases and 0 bases respectively, with 11 bases between them. The CDR3 contains 14 residues. Germline V gene lookup returns CDR1 MNHNS and CDR2 SASEGT.

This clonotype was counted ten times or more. Here the CDR3 DNA reads TGTGCCAGCAGCCACGACAGGGCGAACATTCAGTACTTC. Its protein is CASSHDRANIQYF. The chain uses TRBV7-2 and TRBJ2-4; 7 nucleotides agree with TRBD1. This CDR3 comprises 13 residues. Germline V gene sequence: CDR1 SGHTA, CDR2 FQGNSA. The ends lost 5 bases at V and 7 bases at J; junction bases unmatched: 5.

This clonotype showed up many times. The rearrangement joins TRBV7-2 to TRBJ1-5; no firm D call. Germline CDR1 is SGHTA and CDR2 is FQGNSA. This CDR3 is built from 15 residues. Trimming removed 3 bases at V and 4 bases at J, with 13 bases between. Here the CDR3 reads CASSFEGIRNQPQHF. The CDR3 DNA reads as TGTGCCAGCAGCTTTGAAGGAATACGGAATCAGCCCCAGCATTTT.

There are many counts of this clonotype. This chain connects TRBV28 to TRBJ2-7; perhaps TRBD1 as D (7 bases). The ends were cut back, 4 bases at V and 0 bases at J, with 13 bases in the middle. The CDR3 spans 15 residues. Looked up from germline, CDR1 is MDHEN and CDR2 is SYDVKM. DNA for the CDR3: TGTGCCAGCAGTTCCGCCCAGGGGGGCTCCTACGAGCAGTACTTC. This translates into CASSSAQGGSYEQYF.